These 32 T cell receptor beta chains share one sample of origin, sequenced in a study of shared clonotypes between healthy human individuals. Produced via immunoSEQ multiplex PCR; TCRdb's table is partial and in-frame only. This repertoire shows some 490,000 clones, about 72% found once; its top ten account for approximately 12%. Source material: PBMCs. The receptor source for this set is a woman aged 35 to 49 in good health. Some clones in this sample may be carry-over from other donors' samples.

This clone was detected once. The rearrangement joins TRBV14 to TRBJ2-3; TRBD2 aligns across 9 bases. V gave up 4 bases and J gave up 4 bases; unmatched junction bases: 3. This CDR3 has 14 residues. The germline gives CDR1 SGHDN, CDR2 FVKESK. CDR3 loop: CASSPGLASDTQYF. CDR3 coding DNA: TGTGCCAGCAGCCCGGGACTAGCTTCAGATACGCAGTATTTT.

Remarks on this clone: This sample also contains other DNA sequences that code for the same CDR3. This rearrangement joins TRBV6-4 to TRBJ2-1; 11 nucleotides line up with TRBD2. The CDR3 contains 15 residues. J gave up 5 bases and V 4 bases, and 4 bases lay outside the gene matches. Per the germline V gene, CDR1 is MRHNA and CDR2 is SNTAGT. The CDR3 here is CASSVGTSGDNEQFF. The CDR3 DNA reads as TGTGCCAGCAGTGTTGGGACTAGCGGAGACAATGAGCAGTTCTTC.

The chain uses TRBV28 and TRBJ1-1; TRBD1 is a possible D gene (5 bases). The CDR3 runs to 15 residues. The germline CDR1 and CDR2 sequences are MDHEN and SYDVKM. Trimming cost V 3 bases and J 1 base, with 12 bases left between them. The CDR3 nucleotides read TGTGCCAGCAGTTTGGAGACAGTTCGGAACACTGAAGCTTTCTTT. It encodes CASSLETVRNTEAFF.

CDR3 loop: CASSSTSGINEQFF. In DNA, the CDR3 is TGTGCCAGCAGCTCGACTAGCGGGATCAATGAGCAGTTCTTC. The chain joins TRBV7-3 to TRBJ2-1; 11 nucleotides match TRBD2. The V and J ends lost 4 bases and 6 bases, in that order; junction bases with no gene match: 2. CDR3 length: 14 residues. CDR1 is SGHTA and CDR2 is FQGTGA in the germline V gene.

The chain has TRBV12-1 and TRBJ1-2; the table's D call, TRBD1, was not checked against the DNA. TRBV12-1 is listed as a pseudogene. The CDR3 consists of 16 residues. CDR3 nucleotide sequence: TGTGCCAGCAGCGACACAGATCAGGGGGCCAACTATGGCTACACCTTC. It is translated as CASSDTDQGANYGYTF.

The J gene is TRBJ1-4, the V gene TRBV27; maybe TRBD1 (5 bases). Germline values: CDR1 MNHEY, CDR2 SMNVEV (reference sequence). Trimming left V 5 bases short and J 10 bases short, with 14 bases between. The CDR3 consists of 13 residues. CDR3 loop: CASSHGGGGKLFF. CDR3 in DNA: TGTGCCAGCAGTCACGGGGGTGGCGGAAAACTGTTTTTT.

This sequence joins TRBV28 and TRBJ2-7, with D tentatively TRBD2 (5 bases). Germline V gives CDR1 MDHEN, CDR2 SYDVKM. Trimming left V 2 bases short and J 6 bases short, with 14 bases between. CDR3 length: 14 amino acids. CDR3 DNA: TGTGCCAGCAGTTTACTCGGGGATGTTGGCGAGCAGTACTTC. Protein product: CASSLLGDVGEQYF.

The chain joins TRBV28 to TRBJ2-3, with a possible D match to TRBD1 (6 bases). Per the germline V gene, CDR1 is MDHEN and CDR2 is SYDVKM. The V and J ends lost 5 bases and 2 bases respectively, with 23 bases between them. The CDR3 totals 18 residues. Here the CDR3 reads CASSLNLGASGFTDTQYF. The CDR3 bases are TGTGCCAGCAGTCTTAATTTGGGGGCGTCAGGCTTCACAGATACGCAGTATTTT.

The genes are TRBV7-9 and TRBJ2-2; D is unresolved. Germline loops: CDR1 SEHNR, CDR2 FQNEAQ (reference sequence). V lost 2 bases to trimming and J lost 6 bases, with 13 bases between them. This CDR3 spans 15 amino acids. DNA of the CDR3: TGTGCCAGCAGCTTATTGGCGCGGCGATCCGGGGAGCTGTTTTTT. This encodes CASSLLARRSGELFF. The full variable domain, in which reference TRBV7-9 and TRBJ2-2 provide the parts outside the CDR3, is DTGVSQNPRHKITKRGQNVTFRCDPISEHNRLYWYRQTLGQGPEFLTYFQNEAQLEKSRLLSDRFSAERPKGSFSTLEIQRTEQGDSAMYLCASSLLARRSGELFFGEGSRLTVL.

Concerning this clone: Other DNA sequences in the same sample also yield this CDR3. The chain is built from TRBV6-1 and TRBJ2-7; possible D gene TRBD2, 5 bases. The V gene lost 3 bases and the J gene lost 3 bases, with 12 bases spanning the gap. Germline CDR1 reads MNHNS; CDR2 reads SASEGT. The CDR3 spans 14 residues. As DNA, the CDR3 is TGTGCCAGCAGTGAGTTGACGGGATTCTACGAGCAGTACTTC. Its protein is CASSELTGFYEQYF.

This clone was counted a single time. This chain uses TRBV4-1 with TRBJ1-6; no firm D call. From germline, CDR1 is MGHRA and CDR2 YSYEKL. The CDR3 contains 13 residues. Trimming removed 0 bases from V and 10 bases from J, with 7 bases in between. This CDR3 is CASSQDLKSPLHF. The CDR3 DNA reads as TGCGCCAGCAGCCAAGATCTCAAATCACCCCTCCACTTT.

The rearrangement links TRBV7-3 to TRBJ2-1; 7 bases align to TRBD1. This CDR3 has 13 residues. Germline V CDR1 and CDR2: SGHTA, FQGTGA. Trimming at V came to 4 bases and at J to 5 bases, leaving 2 bases not matched to a gene. CDR3 amino acids: CASSWDRNNEQFF. CDR3 DNA: TGTGCCAGCAGCTGGGACAGAAACAATGAGCAGTTCTTC.

J is TRBJ1-1 and V is TRBV27, with D possibly matching TRBD1 (6 bases). Trimming took off 1 base at V and 11 bases at J, with 8 bases between the two ends. Germline CDR1 reads MNHEY; CDR2 reads SMNVEV (reference sequence). The CDR3 extends over 11 amino acids. The CDR3 loop reads CASSLWGRAFF. The CDR3, as DNA: TGTGCCAGCAGTTTATGGGGGCGGGCTTTCTTT.

The V and J genes are TRBV6-6 and TRBJ2-3; D gene uncertain. This CDR3 contains 14 residues. Germline CDR1 and CDR2: MNHNY and SVGAGI (reference sequence). V shed 7 bases and J shed 5 bases, with 16 bases lying between them. CDR3 residues: CASMGGRYGDTQYF. In nucleotides, the CDR3 is TGTGCCAGCATGGGCGGACGCTACGGAGATACGCAGTATTTT.

A word on this clone: The identical CDR3 is also encoded by other nucleotide sequences in the sample. V is TRBV6-6 and J is TRBJ1-2; unclear D gene. The V and J ends lost 6 bases and 7 bases respectively, with 12 bases between them. The CDR3 contains 12 residues. Germline lookup yields CDR1 MNHNY and CDR2 SVGAGI (reference sequence). The CDR3 DNA sequence: TGTGCCAGCAGGGAAACGGGGTTTGGCTACACCTTC. It yields the protein CASRETGFGYTF.

This clone has only a few counts. The chain combines TRBV15 with TRBJ1-5, with 7 bases lining up with TRBD1. Unmatched junction bases numbered 7, after V lost 1 base and J lost 7 bases. The germline V gene has CDR1 LNHNV and CDR2 YYDKDF (reference sequence). This CDR3 spans 15 amino acids. The CDR3 sequence: CATSRVAGGGQPQHF. CDR3 coding DNA: TGTGCCACCAGCAGAGTCGCAGGGGGAGGCCAGCCCCAGCATTTT. Supplemented by reference TRBV15 and TRBJ1-5, the full variable domain reads DAMVIQNPRYQVTQFGKPVTLSCSQTLNHNVMYWYQQKSSQAPKLLFHYYDKDFNNEADTPDNFQSRRPNTSFCFLDIRSPGLGDTAMYLCATSRVAGGGQPQHFGDGTRLSIL.

V is TRBV19 and J is TRBJ1-5; D remains unclear. The length of the CDR3 is 13 residues. V was shortened by 6 bases and J by 1 base, with 7 bases between the two germline ends. Per the germline V gene, CDR1 is LNHDA and CDR2 is SQIVND (reference sequence). The CDR3 here is CASRLLSNQPQHF. The DNA for the CDR3 is TGTGCCAGTAGACTGCTAAGCAATCAGCCCCAGCATTTT.

This clone was detected only a few times. The chain has TRBV6-5 and TRBJ2-7, with 8 positions matching TRBD1. Germline V gives CDR1 MNHEY, CDR2 SVGAGI. J lost 3 bases, V lost 7 bases, and 5 bases had no gene match. This CDR3 has 13 residues. In DNA, the CDR3 is TGTGCCAGCAATACCGGACAGGGCTACGAGCAGTACTTC. It encodes CASNTGQGYEQYF.

There are a few counts of this clone. The V call is TRBV11-2, the J call TRBJ1-1; 7 bases line up with TRBD1. Per germline, CDR1 SGHAT and CDR2 FQNNGV. Germline trimming cut 4 bases from V and 7 bases from J; bases unmatched to any gene: 6. CDR3 length: 13 amino acids. The CDR3 protein is CASSWGTAYEAFF. CDR3 coding DNA: TGTGCCAGCAGCTGGGGGACAGCCTATGAAGCTTTCTTT.

V usage is TRBV2 and J usage is TRBJ2-4, with 7 bases fitting TRBD2. J lost 2 bases, V lost 7 bases, and 2 bases had no gene match. Per the germline V gene, CDR1 is SNHLY and CDR2 is FYNNEI. There are 13 residues in the CDR3. The DNA for the CDR3 is TGTGCCAGCATGCGGGAGACCAAAAACATTCAGTACTTC. This translates into CASMRETKNIQYF.

The CDR3 sequence: CAISDPGLAAYEQYF. The CDR3 DNA reads as TGTGCCATCAGTGATCCGGGACTAGCGGCATACGAGCAGTACTTC. The gene calls are TRBV10-3 and TRBJ2-7, with 11 nucleotides matching TRBD2. V lost 3 bases, J lost 4 bases, and 5 bases stayed unmatched. The CDR3 has 15 amino acids. The germline CDR1 and CDR2 sequences are ENHRY and SYGVKD.

The chain joins TRBV4-2 to TRBJ2-1; tentatively, D is TRBD2 (6 bases). Trimming took off 1 base at V and 15 bases at J, with 13 bases between the two ends. This CDR3 is built from 12 residues. Germline V lookup: CDR1 LGHNA, CDR2 YNFKEQ. CDR3: CASSQVGSRAFF. In DNA form, the CDR3 reads TGTGCCAGCAGCCAAGTCGGGAGTCGCGCGTTCTTC.

There are a few counts of this clone. V and J are TRBV16 and TRBJ1-5, with 7 bases aligning to TRBD1. The germline V gene has CDR1 KGHSY and CDR2 FQNENV. Trimming cost V 4 bases and J 6 bases; bases outside gene matches: 12. CDR3 length: 16 residues. CDR3: CASSPVTGRYGQPQHF. CDR3 nucleotides: TGTGCCAGCAGCCCCGTGACAGGGAGGTATGGTCAGCCCCAGCATTTT.

In nucleotides, the CDR3 is TGTGCCCATGGGGGCGGTGGAGGGTCACCCCTCCACTTT. It yields the protein CAHGGGGGSPLHF. This sequence joins TRBV30 and TRBJ1-6; D might be TRBD1 (6 bases). V lost 8 bases, J lost 10 bases, and 18 bases lay in between. The CDR3 loop spans 13 amino acids. Per the germline V gene, CDR1 is GTSNPN and CDR2 is SVGIG (reference sequence).

This clone has a single count. The V call is TRBV5-4, the J call TRBJ2-5; TRBD2 might be the D (6 bases). Germline-derived CDR1 and CDR2 are SGHNT and YYREEE (reference sequence). CDR3 length: 14 residues. Trimming removed 1 base at V and 1 base at J, with 8 bases between. The CDR3 is CASSLRLGQETQYF. The CDR3 bases are TGTGCCAGCAGCTTGAGACTAGGCCAAGAGACCCAGTACTTC.

The table lists this clone with a count of one. This sequence joins TRBV9 and TRBJ2-1, with TRBD2 as a possible D gene (6 bases). Germline CDR1 and CDR2: SGDLS and YYNGEE. Deletions cut 3 bases from V and 8 bases from J, with 9 bases between. The CDR3 loop spans 12 amino acids. CDR3 region: CASSERLDEQFF. In DNA form, the CDR3 reads TGTGCCAGCAGCGAACGACTAGATGAGCAGTTCTTC.

This clone showed up many times. The J gene is TRBJ1-1, the V gene TRBV27; D uncertain. This CDR3 is 15 amino acids long. Trimming removed 2 bases at V and 3 bases at J, with 13 bases between. Germline CDR1 reads MNHEY; CDR2 reads SMNVEV (reference sequence). The CDR3 DNA sequence: TGTGCCAGCAGTTTAAACGCAGAAGGAGACACTGAAGCTTTCTTT. Its translation is CASSLNAEGDTEAFF.

The gene calls are TRBV30 and TRBJ2-1, with 12 bases aligning to TRBD2. Germline CDR1 reads GTSNPN; CDR2 reads SVGIG (reference sequence). The junction had 2 bases not matched to a gene; V was cut back by 4 bases and J by 7 bases. The CDR3 extends over 13 amino acids. The CDR3: CAWKLAGGNEQFF. The CDR3 coding sequence is TGTGCCTGGAAACTAGCGGGAGGTAATGAGCAGTTCTTC.

V is TRBV4-3 and J is TRBJ2-2, with 12 bases that match TRBD2. The CDR3 has 16 residues. Germline CDR1 reads LGHNA; CDR2 reads YSLEER. J was trimmed by 0 bases and V by 4 bases; bases with no gene match: 0. CDR3 region: CASSPSGRANTGELFF. In nucleotides, the CDR3 is TGCGCCAGCAGCCCTAGCGGGAGGGCGAACACCGGGGAGCTGTTTTTT.

The genes are TRBV5-1 and TRBJ2-3, with unresolved D. V was cut by 4 bases and J by 6 bases, with 9 bases left in between. From germline, CDR1 is SGHRS and CDR2 YFSETQ. The CDR3 contains 12 residues. CDR3 sequence: CASSRTRDTQYF. The CDR3 DNA reads TGCGCCAGCAGCCGAACGCGGGATACGCAGTATTTT.

The chain combines TRBV6-1 with TRBJ2-6; 9 bases are shared with TRBD1. V trimming: 4 bases; J trimming: 0 bases; junction bases outside the gene matches: 10. Germline-derived CDR1 and CDR2 are MNHNS and SASEGT. The CDR3 covers 19 residues. Here the CDR3 reads CASSGRDRARDSGANVLTF. For the CDR3, the DNA is TGTGCCAGCAGTGGCCGGGACAGGGCCCGAGACTCTGGGGCCAACGTCCTGACTTTC.

CDR3: CASSLAGLAGGPSYNEQFF. DNA for the CDR3: TGTGCCAGCAGCTTAGCAGGACTAGCGGGAGGGCCCTCCTACAATGAGCAGTTCTTC. The rearrangement uses TRBV7-9 and TRBJ2-1; 15 bases are a match to TRBD2. This CDR3 has 19 amino acids. Per germline, CDR1 SEHNR and CDR2 FQNEAQ (reference sequence). Trimming took 0 bases from V and 0 from J; bases not matched to a gene: 3.